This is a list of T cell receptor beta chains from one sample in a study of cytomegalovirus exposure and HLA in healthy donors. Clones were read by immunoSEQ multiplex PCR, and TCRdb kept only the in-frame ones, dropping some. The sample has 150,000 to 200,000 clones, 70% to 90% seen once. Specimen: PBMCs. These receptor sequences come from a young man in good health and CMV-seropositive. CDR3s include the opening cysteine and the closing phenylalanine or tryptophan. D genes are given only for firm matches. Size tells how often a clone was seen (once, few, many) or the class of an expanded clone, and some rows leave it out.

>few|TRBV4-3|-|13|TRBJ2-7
TGCGCCAGCATAAGACAGACCCCCTACGAGCAGTACTTC
CASIRQTPYEQYF
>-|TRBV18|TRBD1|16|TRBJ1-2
TGTGCCAGCTCACGAGAGGCGGGGACAGCTAACTATGGCTACACCTTC
CASSREAGTANYGYTF
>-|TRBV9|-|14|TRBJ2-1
TGTGCCAGCAGCGTAGTGGGGGGTCCAGATGAGCAGTTCTTC
CASSVVGGPDEQFF
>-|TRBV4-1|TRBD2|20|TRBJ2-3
TGCGCCAGCAGCCAAGTCGGCCTTAGCGGGGGTAACTCTAGCACAGATACGCAGTATTTT
CASSQVGLSGGNSSTDTQYF
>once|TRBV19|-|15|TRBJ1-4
TGTGCCAGTAGTATGACAGGCACAACTAATGAAAAACTGTTTTTT
CASSMTGTTNEKLFF
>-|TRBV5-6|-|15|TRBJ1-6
TGTGCCAGCAGCCCCAGCGCAGGGTTTGACTCACCCCTCCACTTT
CASSPSAGFDSPLHF
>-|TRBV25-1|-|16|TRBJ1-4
TGTGCCAGCAGTGAAATACAAGATACAACTAATGAAAAACTGTTTTTT
CASSEIQDTTNEKLFF
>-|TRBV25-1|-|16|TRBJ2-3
TGTGCCAGCAGGACCTTTCGCGGGGTGACCACAGATACGCAGTATTTT
CASRTFRGVTTDTQYF
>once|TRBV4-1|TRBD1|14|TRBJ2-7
TGCGCCAGCAGCCGACCGGGACAGGCCTACGAGCAGTACTTC
CASSRPGQAYEQYF
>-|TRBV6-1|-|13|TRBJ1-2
TGTGCCAGCAGCGCCCTAGGGGACTATGGCTACACCTTC
CASSALGDYGYTF
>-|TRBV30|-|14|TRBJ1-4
TGTGCCTGGTCCGGTCATAGGGGAGGGGAAAAACTGTTTTTT
CAWSGHRGGEKLFF
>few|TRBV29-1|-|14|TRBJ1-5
TGCAGCGCCCGACAGGTCAAAAGCAATCAGCCCCAGCATTTT
CSARQVKSNQPQHF
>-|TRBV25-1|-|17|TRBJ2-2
TGTGCCAGCAGTGAATATTTCGTGCTGGAGGAGGCCGGGGAGCTGTTTTTT
CASSEYFVLEEAGELFF
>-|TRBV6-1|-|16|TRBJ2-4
TGTGCCAGCAGTGAAGCGCGGGAATTCGCCAAAAACATTCAGTACTTC
CASSEAREFAKNIQYF
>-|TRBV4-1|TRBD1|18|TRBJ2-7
TGCGCCAGCAGCCTAATACCGGGACAGGGGGAAGGCCTTACCGAGCAGTACTTC
CASSLIPGQGEGLTEQYF
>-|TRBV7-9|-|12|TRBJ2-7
TGTGCCAGCAGCCGTGACTCTCACGAGCAGTACTTC
CASSRDSHEQYF
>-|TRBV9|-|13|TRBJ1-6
TGTGCCAGCAAAGCTGATAGCGGTTCACCCCTCCACTTT
CASKADSGSPLHF
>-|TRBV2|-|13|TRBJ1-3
TGTGCCAGCAGCAGGTTGGCCGGAAACACCATATATTTT
CASSRLAGNTIYF
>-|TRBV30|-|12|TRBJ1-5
TGTGCCTGGAGGTCCGGGAATCAGCCCCAGCATTTT
CAWRSGNQPQHF
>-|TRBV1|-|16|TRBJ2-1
TGCACCAGCAGCCAGGCCCATAGCGGGGGGATAGATGAGCAGTTCTTC
CTSSQAHSGGIDEQFF
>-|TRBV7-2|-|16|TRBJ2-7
TGTGCCACCGGACCCGACAGGCGGGTCCCCTCCTACGAGCAGTACTTC
CATGPDRRVPSYEQYF
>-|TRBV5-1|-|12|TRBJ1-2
TGCGCCAGCAGCGGCGGGTTGTATGGCTACACCTTC
CASSGGLYGYTF
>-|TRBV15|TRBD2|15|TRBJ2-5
TGTGCCACCAGCAAAGGGACTAGCGGACAAGAGACCCAGTACTTC
CATSKGTSGQETQYF
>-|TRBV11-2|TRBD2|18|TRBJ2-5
TGTGCCAGCAGCTTACGGGGACTAGCGGGGGGAATCCAAGAGACCCAGTACTTC
CASSLRGLAGGIQETQYF
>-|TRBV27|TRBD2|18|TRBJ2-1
TGTGCCAGCAGTTTATCACTAGCGGGCGACCTCTCCTACAATGAGCAGTTCTTC
CASSLSLAGDLSYNEQFF
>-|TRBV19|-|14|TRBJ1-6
TGTGCCAGTAGTATAGATGGACAGCTTTCACCCCTCCACTTT
CASSIDGQLSPLHF
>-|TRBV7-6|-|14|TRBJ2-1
TGTGCCAGCAGCTTAGGTTGGGGCGTAACTGAGCAGTTCTTC
CASSLGWGVTEQFF
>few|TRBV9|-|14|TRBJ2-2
TGTGCCAGCAGCGTAGGTGGGGGCTCCGGGGAGCTGTTTTTT
CASSVGGGSGELFF
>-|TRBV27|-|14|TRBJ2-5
TGTGCCAGCAGTACCCGGACAGAGCAAGAGACCCAGTACTTC
CASSTRTEQETQYF
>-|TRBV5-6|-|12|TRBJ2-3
TGTGCCAGCAACTTCCCTCGGGATACGCAGTATTTT
CASNFPRDTQYF